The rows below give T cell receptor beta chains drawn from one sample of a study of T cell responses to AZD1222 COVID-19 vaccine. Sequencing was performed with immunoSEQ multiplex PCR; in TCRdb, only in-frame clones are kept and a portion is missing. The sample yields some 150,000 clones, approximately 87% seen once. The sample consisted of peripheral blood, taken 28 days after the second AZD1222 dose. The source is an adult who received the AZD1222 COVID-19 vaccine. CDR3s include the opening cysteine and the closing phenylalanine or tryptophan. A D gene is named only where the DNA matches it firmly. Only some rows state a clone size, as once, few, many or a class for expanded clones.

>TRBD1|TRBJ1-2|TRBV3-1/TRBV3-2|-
TGTGCCAGCAGCCAGGGGACAGACTTCTATGGCTACACCTTC
CASSQGTDFYGYTF
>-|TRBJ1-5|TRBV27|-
TGTGCCAGCGCGACCGCCAATCAGCCCCAGCATTTT
CASATANQPQHF
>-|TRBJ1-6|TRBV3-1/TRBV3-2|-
TGTGCCAGCAGTCCTTTGGGACTGCCTAATTCACCCCTCCACTTT
CASSPLGLPNSPLHF
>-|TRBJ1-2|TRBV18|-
TGTGCCAGCTCACCCGGGACACTGGGAACTGGCTACACCTTC
CASSPGTLGTGYTF
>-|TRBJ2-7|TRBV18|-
TGTGCCAGCTCACTCAACATCGGGACGGCAACCTACGAGCAGTACTTC
CASSLNIGTATYEQYF
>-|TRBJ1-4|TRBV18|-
TGTGCCAGCTACTTCAACGGGAGGACTGAAAAACTGTTTTTT
CASYFNGRTEKLFF
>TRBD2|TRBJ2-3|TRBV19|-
TGTGCCAGTAGTTCCGGGGCGGGGAGGGCAGATACGCAGTATTTT
CASSSGAGRADTQYF
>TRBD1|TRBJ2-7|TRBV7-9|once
TGTGCCAGCAGCTTCCTGAAGGGTAGACAGGGATCCACCTACGAGCAGTACTTC
CASSFLKGRQGSTYEQYF
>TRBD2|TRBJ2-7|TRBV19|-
TGTGCCAGTAGTATGTATGCTAGCGGGGCCTACGAGCAGTACTTC
CASSMYASGAYEQYF
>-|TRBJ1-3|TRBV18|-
TGTGCCAGCTCACCACAGGGGGGGCACGGAAACACCATATATTTT
CASSPQGGHGNTIYF
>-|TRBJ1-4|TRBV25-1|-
TGTGCCAGCAGTGAATTTGGGGTAAAACTGTTTTTT
CASSEFGVKLFF
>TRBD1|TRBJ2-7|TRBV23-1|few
TGCGCCAGCAGCCTTATCACCGGGACAGGGGCGTACGAGCAGTACTTC
CASSLITGTGAYEQYF
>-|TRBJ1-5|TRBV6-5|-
TGTGCCAGCGGGGAGGCCCGCAATCAGCCCCAGCATTTT
CASGEARNQPQHF
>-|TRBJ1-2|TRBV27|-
TGTGCCAGCAGTTTATTCTCCCTCCGGACAGACCCTCCGTATTGGGGCTACACCTTC
CASSLFSLRTDPPYWGYTF
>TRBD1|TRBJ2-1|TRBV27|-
TGTGCCAGCAGTTTAACGACAGGGCCCGGGGATGAGCAGTTCTTC
CASSLTTGPGDEQFF
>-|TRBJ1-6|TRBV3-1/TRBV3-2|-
TGTGCCAGCAGGGACCCTGGTGGGTCACCCCTCCACTTT
CASRDPGGSPLHF
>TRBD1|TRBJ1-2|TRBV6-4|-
TGTGCCAGCAGTACGGGGACAGGGTATGGCTACACCTTC
CASSTGTGYGYTF
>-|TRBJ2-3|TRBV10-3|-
TGTGCCACGTCCCTGGACAGCAAGACAGATACGCAGTATTTT
CATSLDSKTDTQYF
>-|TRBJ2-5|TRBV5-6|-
TGTGCCAGCAGCTTGGTGGGGACCCAGTACTTC
CASSLVGTQYF
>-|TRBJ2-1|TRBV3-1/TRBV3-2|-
TGTGCCAGCAGCCAACTGGCACTCCGGGAGCAGTTCTTC
CASSQLALREQFF
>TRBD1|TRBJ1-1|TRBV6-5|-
TGTGCCAGCAGTTATACAGGGGCTTTAGCTTTCTTT
CASSYTGALAFF
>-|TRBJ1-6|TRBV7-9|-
TGTGCCAGCAGCTTAGGGGGATCACCCCTCCACTTT
CASSLGGSPLHF
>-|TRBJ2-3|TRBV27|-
TGTGCCAGCAGTTTATGGGGCGGGGGCGTTGCGCAGTATTTT
CASSLWGGGVAQYF
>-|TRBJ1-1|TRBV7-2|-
TGTGCCAGCAGCTTCACGATTGGCACTGAAGCTTTCTTT
CASSFTIGTEAFF
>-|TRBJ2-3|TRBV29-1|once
TGCAGCACAACGACGGACGTTAGCACAGATACGCAGTATTTT
CSTTTDVSTDTQYF
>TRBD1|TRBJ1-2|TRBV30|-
TGTGCCTGGAGTGTAATGGGACAGGGCGGTGGCTACACCTTC
CAWSVMGQGGGYTF
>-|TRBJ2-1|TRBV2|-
TGTGCCAGCAGTGTATGGGGGTCCTACAATGAGCAGTTCTTC
CASSVWGSYNEQFF
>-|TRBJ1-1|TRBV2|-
TGTGCCAGCAGCCCCCTGGTGCAGGCGGGCACTGAAGCTTTCTTT
CASSPLVQAGTEAFF
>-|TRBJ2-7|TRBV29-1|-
TGCAGCGTTGCTACAGCGATGGGGGAGCAGTACTTC
CSVATAMGEQYF
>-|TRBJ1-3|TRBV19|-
TGTGCCAGTAGTATAGGTACGGATGTCTCTGGAAACACCATATATTTT
CASSIGTDVSGNTIYF